This T cell receptor (beta chain) emerged from a study of spatial heterogeneity in lung cancer. Study-wide background: Beta-chain sequences consistently outnumbered alpha-chain sequences in detection.

Sample time point: sample taken at primary tumor resection. Whole-study results and caveats: Tumor mutation count correlated with how many alpha and beta TCRs expanded intratumorally.

TCRdb processed the 5' RACE reads anew with MiXCR; each CDR3 protein has one entry. Among 4,500 to 5,500 distinct CDR3 sequences listed, about 8.2% were seen once. Sample share makes this clonotype medium-sized. The antigen remains undetermined. The V and J ends lost 6 bases and 7 bases, in that order; junction bases with no gene match: 5. CDR3 length: 15 amino acids. Looked up from germline, CDR1 is SNHLY and CDR2 is FYNNEI. The TCR sequence derives from a female donor with early-stage non-small cell lung cancer. The sample was lung tumor tissue, taken at surgery. This chain joins TRBV2 and TRBJ2-3, with 15 bases aligning to TRBD2. DNA for the CDR3: TGTGCCAGCAGCGTGGGACTAGCGGGGGGTAATACGCAGTATTTT. Amino acid sequence: CASSVGLAGGNTQYF.